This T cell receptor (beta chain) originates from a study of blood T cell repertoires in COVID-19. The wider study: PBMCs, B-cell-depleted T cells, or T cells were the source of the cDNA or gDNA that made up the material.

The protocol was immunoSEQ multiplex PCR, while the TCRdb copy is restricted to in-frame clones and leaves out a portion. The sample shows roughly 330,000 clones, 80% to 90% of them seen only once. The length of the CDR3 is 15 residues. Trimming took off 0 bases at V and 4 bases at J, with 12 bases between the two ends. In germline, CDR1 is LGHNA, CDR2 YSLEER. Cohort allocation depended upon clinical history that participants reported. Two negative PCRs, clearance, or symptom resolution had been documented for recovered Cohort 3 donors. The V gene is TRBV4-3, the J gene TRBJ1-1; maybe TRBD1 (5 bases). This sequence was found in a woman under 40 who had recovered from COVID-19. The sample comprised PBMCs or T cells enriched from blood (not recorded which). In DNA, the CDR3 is TGCGCCAGCAGCCAAGATTTCCAGGGAAGCACTGAAGCTTTCTTT. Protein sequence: CASSQDFQGSTEAFF.